The 5 T cell receptor beta chains listed next were all sequenced from one sample in a study of blood T cells in healthy people across ages. A sample-barcoded 5' primer and a J-beta primer mix were used in a second PCR of about 7 to 12 cycles. TCRdb reprocessed the 5' RACE reads via MiXCR and lists one record per CDR3 protein. This table has roughly 700,000 distinct CDR3 sequences, roughly 32% appearing once. Sequencing was carried out using blood. The receptors shown here come from a woman of 80 years or more in good health.

Concerning this clonotype: A much larger clone lies one base from this, so it may be a read error. The chain links TRBV7-3 to TRBJ2-6, with 14 bases matching TRBD2. The length of the CDR3 is 21 residues. Germline V gene data show CDR1 as SGHTA and CDR2 as FQGTGA. The CDR3 reads CASSLSAGLAGGAGGANVRTF. The CDR3 coding sequence is TGTGCCAGCAGCCTCTCGGCTGGACTAGCGGGGGGAGCTGGCGGGGCCAACGTCCGGACTTTC.

This clonotype was counted many times. The chain employs TRBV20-1 and TRBJ2-7, with D tentatively TRBD1 (5 bases). CDR3 length: 16 amino acids. Trimming stripped 3 bases from V and 0 bases from J, with 18 bases between. Germline V CDR1 and CDR2: DFQATT, SNEGSKA (reference sequence). The DNA of the CDR3 is TGCAGTGCTAGTGGTGACAACAGGCAGTTCTCCTACGAGCAGTACTTC. Residues: CSASGDNRQFSYEQYF.

This clonotype was seen ten or more times. CDR3 loop: CASSSYRQGQYF. CDR3 DNA: TGTGCCAGCAGCTCCTACCGACAGGGGCAGTACTTC. The gene calls are TRBV7-2 and TRBJ2-7; 7 bases fit TRBD1. Germline CDR1 and CDR2: SGHTA and FQGNSA. CDR3 length: 12 residues. With 4 bases clipped from V and 9 bases from J, the junction kept 6 bases outside the gene matches.

Of note for this clonotype: One end of the junction fails to match germline, which may point to a read error. The chain uses TRBV20-1 and TRBJ1-2; D is unresolved. The CDR3 extends over 12 amino acids. The germline V gene has CDR1 DFQATT and CDR2 SNEGSKA (reference sequence). CDR3 protein: CSAREEQYGYTF. The CDR3 DNA is TGCAGTGCTAGAGAGGAACAGTATGGCTACACTTTC.

Many counts were recorded for this clonotype. V gene TRBV20-1 combines with J gene TRBJ2-5; D might be TRBD1 or TRBD2, each matching 6 bases. This CDR3 spans 13 amino acids. Germline values: CDR1 DFQATT, CDR2 SNEGSKA (reference sequence). Trimming took off 6 bases at V and 4 bases at J, with 15 bases between the two ends. Written as DNA, the CDR3 is TGCAGTGCGGAGGGGGGCTCAGGAGAGACCCAGTACTTC. As protein: CSAEGGSGETQYF.